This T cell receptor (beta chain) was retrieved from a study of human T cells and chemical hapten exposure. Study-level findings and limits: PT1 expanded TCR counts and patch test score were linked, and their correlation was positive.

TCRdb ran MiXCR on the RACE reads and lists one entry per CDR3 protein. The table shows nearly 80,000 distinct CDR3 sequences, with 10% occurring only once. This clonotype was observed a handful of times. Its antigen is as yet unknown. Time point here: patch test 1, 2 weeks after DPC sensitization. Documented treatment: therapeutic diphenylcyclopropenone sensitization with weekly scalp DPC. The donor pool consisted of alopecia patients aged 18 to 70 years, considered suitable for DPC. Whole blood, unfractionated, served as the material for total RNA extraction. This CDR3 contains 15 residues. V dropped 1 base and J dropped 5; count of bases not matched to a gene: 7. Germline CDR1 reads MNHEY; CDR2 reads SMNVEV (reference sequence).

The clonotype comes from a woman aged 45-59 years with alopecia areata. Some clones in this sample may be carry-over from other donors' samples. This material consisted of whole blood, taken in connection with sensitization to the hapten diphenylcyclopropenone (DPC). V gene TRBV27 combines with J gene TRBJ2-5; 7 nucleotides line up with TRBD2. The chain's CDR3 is CASSLFAGGIETQYF. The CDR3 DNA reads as TGTGCCAGCAGTTTATTTGCCGGGGGGATCGAGACCCAGTACTTC.